This T cell receptor beta chain was recorded in a study of OX40 agonist ivuxolimab in advanced cancers. Looking at the study overall: Patients were treated with ivuxolimab, an agonistic anti-OX40 (CD134) antibody.

Sequencing used immunoSEQ multiplex PCR; TCRdb keeps in-frame clones, though not all of them. This sample carries around 150,000 clones, about 92% of them seen once, and the ten largest clones take more than 1%. This CDR3 has 11 residues. Trimming took off 6 bases at V and 5 bases at J, with 7 bases between the two ends. Germline V gene lookup returns CDR1 MNHEY and CDR2 SVGAGI. Source: CD4+ or CD8+ T cells sorted from blood, taken in a trial of the OX40 agonist ivuxolimab. The rearrangement uses TRBV6-5 and TRBJ1-2; D possibly corresponds to TRBD1 (5 bases). The receptor comes from an adult with an advanced solid tumor such as melanoma, head and neck, liver or kidney cancer. The CDR3: CASSQGYGYTF. CDR3 sequence (DNA): TGTGCCAGCAGCCAGGGTTATGGCTACACCTTC.